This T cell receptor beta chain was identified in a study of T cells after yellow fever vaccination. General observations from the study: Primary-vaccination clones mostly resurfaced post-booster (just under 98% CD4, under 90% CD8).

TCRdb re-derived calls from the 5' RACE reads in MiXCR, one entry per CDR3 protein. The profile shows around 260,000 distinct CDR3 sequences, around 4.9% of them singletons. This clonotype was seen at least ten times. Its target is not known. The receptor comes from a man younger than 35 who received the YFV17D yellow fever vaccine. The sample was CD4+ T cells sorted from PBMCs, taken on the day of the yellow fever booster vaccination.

CDR3 in DNA: TGTGCCAGCAGCTTAGGGATAGTGGGCCAAGAGACCCAGTACTTC. The encoded protein is CASSLGIVGQETQYF. V gene TRBV7-3 combines with J gene TRBJ2-5; no clear D. The CDR3 sequence is 15 residues long. Germline assignment: CDR1 SGHTA and CDR2 FQGTGA. Trimming removed 2 bases at V and 1 base at J, with 11 bases between.